Presented here are 29 T cell receptor beta chains from one specimen sequenced in a study of cytotoxic CD8 clonotypes in ibrutinib-treated CLL. Assay used: immunoSEQ multiplex PCR; TCRdb lists only in-frame clones, some missing. The sample lists some 200,000 clones, roughly three quarters seen once, with 10% to 12% in the top ten. The starting material was PBMCs, obtained after 12 months of ibrutinib treatment. These receptors were taken from a human donor with chronic lymphocytic leukemia.

As for this clone: The same CDR3 arises from other DNA sequences in this sample as well. The J gene is TRBJ1-5, the V gene TRBV9; D unclear. The ends were cut back, 3 bases at V and 4 bases at J, with 8 bases in the middle. CDR3 length: 13 amino acids. From germline, CDR1 is SGDLS and CDR2 YYNGEE. In nucleotides, the CDR3 is TGTGCCAGCAGCGCAACCGGAAATCAGCCCCAGCATTTT. Its translation is CASSATGNQPQHF.

The V call is TRBV19, the J call TRBJ1-5; tentatively, D is TRBD1 (5 bases). Germline V gives CDR1 LNHDA, CDR2 SQIVND (reference sequence). The CDR3 totals 15 residues. Trimming pared 6 bases from V and 3 bases from J, leaving 15 bases between. CDR3 sequence: CASSIRDRYNQPQHF. As DNA, the CDR3 is TGTGCCAGTAGCATCCGGGACCGATACAATCAGCCCCAGCATTTT.

CDR3: CASRGGHEQFF. CDR3 bases: TGTGCCAGCAGGGGTGGTCATGAGCAGTTCTTC. The chain combines TRBV6-5 with TRBJ2-1, with D hard to call. V was cut by 6 bases and J by 8 bases, with 8 bases left in between. The CDR3 has 11 amino acids. Germline lookup yields CDR1 MNHEY and CDR2 SVGAGI.

V and J are TRBV9 and TRBJ1-2, with 8 nucleotides matching TRBD1. With 4 bases clipped from V and 8 bases from J, the junction kept 10 bases outside the gene matches. There are 14 residues in the CDR3. Germline V gives CDR1 SGDLS, CDR2 YYNGEE. The CDR3 nucleotides read TGTGCCAGCAGCTCCCGACAGGGGCGAGGCGGCTACACCTTC. Translation gives CASSSRQGRGGYTF.

The chain uses TRBV25-1 and TRBJ2-6; either TRBD1 or TRBD2 may fit D (6 bases each). The V gene's germline CDR1 is MGHDK and CDR2 SYGVNS. Trimming took off 4 bases at V and 1 base at J, with 14 bases between the two ends. The CDR3 consists of 17 residues. The CDR3 region has the DNA TGTGCCAGCAGTGTACGAGGGGGGAGGTCTGGGGCCAACGTCCTGACTTTC. It specifies CASSVRGGRSGANVLTF.

The CDR3 sequence is CAWRGSLRAFGTF. CDR3 DNA: TGTGCCTGGAGGGGGTCTTTGCGGGCATTTGGGACCTTC. This chain links TRBV30 with TRBJ1-2; D not resolved. Germline lookup yields CDR1 GTSNPN and CDR2 SVGIG (reference sequence). The length of the CDR3 is 13 residues. Trimming pared 3 bases from V and 14 bases from J, leaving 22 bases between.

This clone was detected once. The rearrangement links TRBV7-8 to TRBJ1-3; weak D call: TRBD1 (5 bases). Germline values: CDR1 SGHVS, CDR2 FQNEAQ. The ends were cut back, 5 bases at V and 0 bases at J, with 17 bases in the middle. The CDR3 is 17 amino acids. In nucleotides, the CDR3 is TGTGCCAGCAGCATGCACCCTAGACAGCTCTCTGGAAACACCATATATTTT. It encodes CASSMHPRQLSGNTIYF. Together with reference TRBV7-8 and TRBJ1-3, the CDR3 gives the full variable domain: GAGVSQSPRYKVAKRGQDVALRCDPISGHVSLFWYQQALGQGPEFLTYFQNEAQLDKSGLPSDRFFAERPEGSVSTLKIQRTQQEDSAVYLCASSMHPRQLSGNTIYFGEGSWLTVV.

The V call is TRBV5-6, the J call TRBJ2-4; D gene ambiguous. The V gene lost 4 bases and the J gene lost 14 bases, with 22 bases spanning the gap. This CDR3 comprises 14 residues. Germline V CDR1 and CDR2: SGHDT, YYEEEE. CDR3 nucleotides: TGTGCCAGCAGCCCCTGGCTTGTTGCCGAGGTTGAGTACTTC. Its translation: CASSPWLVAEVEYF.

The J gene is TRBJ1-2, the V gene TRBV19; D perhaps matches TRBD1 (6 bases). Germline values: CDR1 LNHDA, CDR2 SQIVND (reference sequence). V was trimmed by 8 bases and J by 3 bases, leaving 25 bases between them. The CDR3 loop spans 17 amino acids. This CDR3 is CASWGSSYLDRYYGYTF. The DNA for the CDR3 is TGTGCCAGTTGGGGGTCAAGTTACCTGGACAGATACTATGGCTACACCTTC.

This clone has just one count. This chain uses TRBV7-8 with TRBJ1-1, with unresolved D. The germline V and J ends were trimmed by 7 bases and 2 bases, with 11 bases remaining between them. CDR1 SGHVS and CDR2 FQNEAQ come from the germline V gene. This CDR3 comprises 13 residues. The DNA for the CDR3 is TGTGCCAGCACCCCTGGATCTAACACTGAAGCTTTCTTT. Translation: CASTPGSNTEAFF.

The genes are TRBV7-9 and TRBJ2-7; TRBD1 might be the D (6 bases). This CDR3 has 16 residues. Trimming removed 5 bases from V and 4 bases from J, with 21 bases in between. Per the germline V gene, CDR1 is SEHNR and CDR2 is FQNEAQ (reference sequence). The CDR3: CASSPRGSRAQYEQYF. The CDR3, as DNA: TGTGCCAGCAGCCCCAGGGGATCACGGGCACAATACGAGCAGTACTTC.

In DNA form, the CDR3 reads TGCGCCAGCAGCTCGCAGGGGATCATGAACACTGAAGCTTTCTTT. Residues: CASSSQGIMNTEAFF. V gene TRBV5-1 combines with J gene TRBJ1-1, with D maybe TRBD1 (6 bases). Trimming removed 3 bases at V and 0 bases at J, with 12 bases between. The CDR3 totals 15 residues. Looked up from germline, CDR1 is SGHRS and CDR2 is YFSETQ.

The chain combines TRBV5-6 with TRBJ2-3, with D uncertain. The CDR3 extends over 12 amino acids. Germline CDR1 and CDR2: SGHDT and YYEEEE. V lost 0 bases and J lost 10, with 9 bases in between. CDR3 loop: CASSLASGAQYF. The CDR3 DNA follows: TGTGCCAGCAGCTTGGCTAGTGGGGCGCAGTATTTT.

This clone was counted once. The chain carries TRBV30 and TRBJ2-2, with D possibly being TRBD1 (6 bases). Germline V gives CDR1 GTSNPN, CDR2 SVGIG (reference sequence). Trimming shortened V by 1 base and J by 6 bases, and 12 bases separated the two germline ends. The CDR3 contains 14 residues. The DNA for the CDR3 is TGTGCCTGGAGTGCGATAACAGGGTCCGGGGAGCTGTTTTTT. It yields the protein CAWSAITGSGELFF.

V usage is TRBV6-1 and J usage is TRBJ2-1; 7 nucleotides align to TRBD1. Per the germline V gene, CDR1 is MNHNS and CDR2 is SASEGT. The CDR3 is 15 amino acids. Trimming took 5 bases from V and 1 from J; bases not matched to a gene: 5. The CDR3: CASSPWGQSYNEQFF. The DNA of the CDR3 is TGTGCCAGCAGTCCCTGGGGACAGTCCTACAATGAGCAGTTCTTC.

The genes are TRBV28 and TRBJ2-7; TRBD1 agrees at 8 bases. The germline V gene encodes CDR1 MDHEN and CDR2 SYDVKM. The CDR3 is made up of 13 amino acids. V dropped 8 bases and J dropped 5; count of bases not matched to a gene: 8. CDR3 DNA sequence: TGTGCCAGCCTGGGGGCAGGGGGCCACGAGCAGTACTTC. The encoded protein is CASLGAGGHEQYF.

This sequence joins TRBV15 and TRBJ2-1; D gene ambiguous. V was shortened by 4 bases and J by 4 bases, with 2 bases between the two germline ends. The CDR3 length is 11 residues. CDR1 LNHNV and CDR2 YYDKDF come from the germline V gene (reference sequence). The CDR3 protein is CATSNYNEQFF. In nucleotides, the CDR3 is TGTGCCACCAGCAATTACAATGAGCAGTTCTTC.

This chain connects TRBV9 to TRBJ2-7; D unresolved. Germline assignment: CDR1 SGDLS and CDR2 YYNGEE. The CDR3 runs to 15 residues. V gave up 3 bases and J gave up 2 bases, with 15 bases separating them. CDR3 sequence (DNA): TGTGCCAGCAGCGCCGCACCGAACCGACCCTACGAGCAGTACTTC. It is translated as CASSAAPNRPYEQYF.

J is TRBJ1-6 and V is TRBV7-3, with D possibly TRBD1 on 5 matching bases. Germline CDR1 reads SGHTA; CDR2 reads FQGTGA. The CDR3 covers 15 residues. V lost 1 base to trimming and J lost 6 bases, with 10 bases between them. The CDR3 reads CASSLMAGSNSPLHF. CDR3 sequence (DNA): TGTGCCAGCAGCTTAATGGCAGGGAGTAATTCACCCCTCCACTTT.

This clone has a handful of counts. The rearrangement uses TRBV11-3 and TRBJ2-5; 8 positions agree with TRBD1. Unmatched junction bases numbered 0, after V lost 3 bases and J lost 3 bases. This CDR3 is 13 amino acids long. Germline V gene sequence: CDR1 SGHNT, CDR2 YENEEA. Here the CDR3 reads CASSLDREETQYF. The CDR3 bases are TGTGCCAGCAGCTTGGACAGGGAAGAGACCCAGTACTTC.

The chain uses TRBV27 and TRBJ1-2; 8 bases line up with TRBD1. The V segment lost 4 bases and the J segment 11 bases; nucleotides outside the gene matches: 9. In germline, CDR1 is MNHEY, CDR2 SMNVEV (reference sequence). The CDR3 is made up of 13 amino acids. The CDR3 sequence: CASSYQGQVGYTF. The CDR3 DNA follows: TGTGCCAGCAGTTATCAGGGACAGGTCGGTTACACCTTC.

The chain recombines TRBV4-2 with TRBJ1-1; D is unresolved. This CDR3 is built from 18 residues. Trimming pared 0 bases from V and 0 bases from J, leaving 17 bases between. Germline-derived CDR1 and CDR2 are LGHNA and YNFKEQ. CDR3 loop: CASSQERLSGSLNTEAFF. The DNA for the CDR3 is TGTGCCAGCAGCCAAGAACGTCTTTCGGGGTCCCTGAACACTGAAGCTTTCTTT.

This chain joins TRBV4-1 and TRBJ2-7; 8 bases agree with TRBD2. The germline V gene has CDR1 MGHRA and CDR2 YSYEKL. With V trimmed by 3 bases and J by 3 bases, 7 bases remained unmatched. This CDR3 region has 15 residues. The CDR3: CASSQGGTRIYEQYF. CDR3 nucleotides: TGCGCCAGCAGCCAGGGAGGGACTAGAATCTACGAGCAGTACTTC.

The chain joins TRBV18 to TRBJ2-7; D is ambiguous. The CDR3 totals 13 residues. V lost 3 bases, J lost 0 bases, and 6 bases lay in between. Germline assignment: CDR1 KGHSH and CDR2 LQKENI. The CDR3 nucleotides are TGTGCCAGCTCACCTATGGTCTCCTACGAGCAGTACTTC. This sequence encodes CASSPMVSYEQYF.

This rearrangement joins TRBV6-1 to TRBJ1-3; D remains unclear. Germline V lookup: CDR1 MNHNS, CDR2 SASEGT. This CDR3 spans 13 amino acids. Trimming removed 6 bases from V and 0 bases from J, with 6 bases in between. The CDR3 spells CASRTFSGNTIYF. CDR3 in DNA: TGTGCCAGCAGGACTTTCTCTGGAAACACCATATATTTT.

The V call is TRBV5-4, the J call TRBJ2-4; 10 nucleotides line up with TRBD1. Per the germline V gene, CDR1 is SGHNT and CDR2 is YYREEE (reference sequence). Trimming at V came to 2 bases and at J to 9 bases, leaving 11 bases not matched to a gene. This CDR3 comprises 16 residues. DNA of the CDR3: TGTGCCAGCAGCTTCCGTGCCGGACAGGGGGTCGGCATTCAGTACTTC. Translated: CASSFRAGQGVGIQYF.

Note on this clone: The same CDR3 also results from other DNA sequences found in this sample. The chain links TRBV29-1 to TRBJ2-1; the match to TRBD2 covers 14 bases. The CDR3 has 13 residues. Per the germline V gene, CDR1 is SQVTM and CDR2 is ANQGSEA. With 6 bases clipped from V and 9 bases from J, the junction kept 4 bases outside the gene matches. CDR3 in amino acids: CSVAGLAGGEQFF. CDR3 sequence (DNA): TGCAGCGTCGCTGGACTAGCGGGGGGTGAGCAGTTCTTC.

The V and J genes are TRBV27 and TRBJ2-3, with unresolved D. Germline CDR1 and CDR2: MNHEY and SMNVEV (reference sequence). The CDR3 spans 14 residues. With 3 bases removed from V and 5 bases from J, the gap between germline ends came to 12 bases. CDR3 protein: CASSFSPKEDTQYF. In DNA form, the CDR3 reads TGTGCCAGCAGTTTTAGCCCAAAGGAAGATACGCAGTATTTT.

This chain links TRBV4-1 with TRBJ2-7; D ambiguous. V lost 1 base, J lost 2 bases, and 15 bases lay in between. This CDR3 comprises 16 residues. Germline V gene sequence: CDR1 MGHRA, CDR2 YSYEKL. CDR3 loop: CASSQVLTAVTYEQYF. DNA of the CDR3: TGCGCCAGCAGCCAAGTTCTAACGGCGGTGACCTACGAGCAGTACTTC.